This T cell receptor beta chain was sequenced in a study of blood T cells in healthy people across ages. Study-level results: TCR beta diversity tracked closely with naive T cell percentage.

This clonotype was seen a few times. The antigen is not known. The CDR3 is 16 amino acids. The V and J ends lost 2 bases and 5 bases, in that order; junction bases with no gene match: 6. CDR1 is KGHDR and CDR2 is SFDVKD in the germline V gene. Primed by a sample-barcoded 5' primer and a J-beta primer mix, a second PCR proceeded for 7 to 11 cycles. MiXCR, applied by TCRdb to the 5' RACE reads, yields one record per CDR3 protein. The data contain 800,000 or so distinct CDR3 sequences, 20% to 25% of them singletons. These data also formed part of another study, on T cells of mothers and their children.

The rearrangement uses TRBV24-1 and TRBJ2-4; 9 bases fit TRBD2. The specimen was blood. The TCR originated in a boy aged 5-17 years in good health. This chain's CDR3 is CATSDSIAGAQNIQYF. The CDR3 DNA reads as TGTGCCACCAGTGATTCGATAGCGGGAGCGCAAAACATTCAGTACTTC.